This T cell receptor beta chain was identified in a study of blood T cell repertoires in COVID-19. Study-wide background: The United States, Italy and Spain supplied acute and convalescent COVID-19 samples. T cells, B-cell-depleted T cells, or PBMCs provided the cDNA or gDNA that served as material.

In the authors' methods: Estimation of nucleated cell counts was performed using reference gene primer amplification. Sequenced by immunoSEQ multiplex PCR; TCRdb stores in-frame clones only, minus some. Clone size and V and J calls were adopted from that table, with D and trimming inferred from the DNA. The sample lists around 100,000 clones, almost 95% occurring once. The V gene lost 0 bases and the J gene lost 0 bases, with 7 bases spanning the gap. The length of the CDR3 is 15 residues. Germline CDR1 is SGHNT and CDR2 is YYREEE (reference sequence). The chain links TRBV5-4 to TRBJ2-1; D ambiguous. This TCR was sampled from a man aged 45 to 65 with active COVID-19. The sequenced sample was peripheral blood. The CDR3: CASSLGRSSYNEQFF. In DNA form, the CDR3 reads TGTGCCAGCAGCTTGGGGAGAAGCTCCTACAATGAGCAGTTCTTC.